The subject of this entry is one T cell receptor (beta chain). Which antigen it targets is not known. The sample holds no much larger clone one base away, and base qualities are not on file. The data were taken from a study of T cell responses to AZD1222 COVID-19 vaccine (dated by TCRdb to about 2021). For context, the study as a whole: A total of 240 or so trial participants underwent TCR sequencing, of whom 200 to 220 had received two doses of AZD1222 and roughly 26 had received two doses of the MenACWY control vaccine. Trial participants were enrolled by age into 18-55, 56-69 and 70-plus year subgroups, with around 150, 28 and 57 TCR-sequenced participants respectively.

The intended sense of this specimen's time point label: about 28 days (+/-7) after the second vaccine dose. Because spike-specific TCR depth and breadth did not differ between the two schedules, AZD1222 recipients who got a second dose at roughly 4 weeks were pooled with those who got a second dose at roughly 12 weeks. The vaccinee samples were drawn from two UK trials, COV001 and COV002, one of which was a single-blind randomized controlled phase 2/3 trial testing AZD1222 (ChAdOx1 nCoV-19) in healthy adults. Trial participant PBMC samples were collected at day 0 and day 28 after the second dose for TCRbeta chain sequencing. The CDR3 regions of human TCRbeta chains were subjected to immunosequencing. As for the authors' bioinformatics: Repertoire TCRs were matched against a reference library of SARS-CoV-2-specific TCRs generated with the MIRA antigen-specificity platform. Breadth meant the fraction of unique TCRs that were SARS-CoV-2-associated, whereas depth meant the fraction of total T cells that were SARS-CoV-2-associated. Each spike-specific TCR was assigned to its reactive spike region and to a CD4 or CD8 class using the MIRA data. Log10-transformed breadth and depth values were compared by one-way ANOVA with Sidak's multiple comparisons tests. Sourced from immuneACCESS, this table was stored by TCRdb with only in-frame sequences that have V and J called. A share of the clones is absent; for the studies checked, an unresolved V gene accounts for under half, and the remainder has no known explanation. V, J and clone size reflect that table, while D and trimming were determined from the DNA. For this sample there are 50,000 to 65,000 clones; around 88% appear just once. Clones ranked in the top ten supply about 7.1% of the sample.

As encoded in the germline V gene (reference sequence), CDR1 is LNHDA while CDR2 is SQIVND. From its cysteine to its phenylalanine, the CDR3 spans 16 amino acids. The retained sequence is limited to the CDR3, 48 bases, with the frame set at the first base. Ends trimmed: V by 5 bases, J by 0 bases; bases unmatched to a gene: 6. Overall study results and their limits: Participants were mostly white British and included more females than males, and it was suggested by the authors that clonal diversity may have been underestimated. Nearly half of unique spike-specific TCRs reportedly recognized epitopes outside regions mutated in the B.1.351 and B.1.1.7 variants. The 56-69-year group was small, and its depth increase did not reach significance, likely because of low power. A significant rise in spike-specific TCR breadth and depth was observed after two AZD1222 doses relative to day 0 and relative to MenACWY recipients. Conclusions about previously exposed vaccinees were limited because only six or seven AZD1222 recipients were SARS-CoV-2 seropositive at baseline. The whole spike protein was spanned by vaccine-associated CD4 TCRs, and dominant responses were seen in regions 160-218 and 743-854. Because no samples from the day 14 peak response were available, repertoires could be characterized only after the peak T cell response.

The material was peripheral blood, obtained 28 days after the second AZD1222 dose. The TCR comes from an adult who received the AZD1222 COVID-19 vaccine. The V gene is TRBV19 and the J gene is TRBJ2-1, and 8 junction bases match TRBD2. In nucleotides, the sequence is TGTGCCAGTAGTTTTGGCGGGAGGAGCTCCTACAATGAGCAGTTCTTC. It codes for CASSFGGRSSYNEQFF.